Listed below are T cell receptor beta chains from one sample, sequenced in a study of early T cells in non-severe SARS-CoV-2 infection. MiXCR, applied by TCRdb to the 5' RACE reads, yields one record per CDR3 protein. Here the sample spans tens of thousands of distinct CDR3 sequences, 15% being singletons. The specimen sequenced was whole blood. These receptors originate from an adult who was a healthcare worker with PCR-confirmed SARS-CoV-2 infection or an uninfected control (not recorded which). Each CDR3 is given with its conserved first and last residue. D genes are given only for firm matches. Clone size appears in some rows only: once, few, many, or a class for an expanded clone.

-	TRBD1	TRBV29-1	TRBJ2-3	CSGRQGAGDTQYF	TGCAGCGGGCGACAGGGGGCGGGAGATACGCAGTATTTT
-	-	TRBV2	TRBJ2-5	CASDRQETQYF	TGTGCCAGCGACAGGCAAGAGACCCAGTACTTC
few	-	TRBV30	TRBJ2-2	CACDRDSNTGELFF	TGTGCCTGTGACAGGGACTCGAACACCGGGGAGCTGTTTTTT
-	-	TRBV19	TRBJ2-1	CASSIKQEQFF	TGTGCCAGTAGTATCAAACAAGAGCAGTTCTTC
-	-	TRBV24-1	TRBJ2-1	CATSDLINEQFF	TGTGCCACCAGTGACCTGATAAATGAGCAGTTCTTC
-	-	TRBV11-2	TRBJ2-1	CASSLDLVGNEQFF	TGTGCCAGCAGCTTAGATCTAGTGGGCAATGAGCAGTTCTTC
-	TRBD1	TRBV29-1	TRBJ1-1	CSVGIGGGEAFF	TGCAGCGTCGGAATAGGGGGCGGGGAAGCTTTCTTT
-	-	TRBV12-3/TRBV12-4	TRBJ2-7	CASTLGGDEQYF	TGTGCCAGCACTCTCGGAGGGGACGAGCAGTACTTC
few	-	TRBV20-1	TRBJ2-3	CSASRLLDTDTQYF	TGCAGTGCTAGCAGGCTTCTGGACACAGATACGCAGTATTTT
-	-	TRBV11-2	TRBJ2-2	CASSSPPANTGELFF	TGTGCCAGCAGCTCCCCGCCGGCGAACACCGGGGAGCTGTTTTTT
-	TRBD2	TRBV19	TRBJ2-1	CASSPRLAGGRNEQFF	TGTGCCAGTAGTCCCAGGCTAGCGGGAGGGCGGAATGAGCAGTTCTTC
-	-	TRBV7-9	TRBJ1-1	CASSLASGVNTEAFF	TGTGCCAGCAGCTTAGCGTCAGGAGTGAACACTGAAGCTTTCTTT
-	TRBD1	TRBV27	TRBJ2-7	CASRDSAYEQYF	TGTGCCAGTAGGGACAGCGCCTACGAGCAGTACTTC
-	-	TRBV7-2	TRBJ1-2	CASSRWTAYGYTF	TGTGCCAGCAGCCGCTGGACAGCGTATGGCTACACCTTC
-	-	TRBV20-1	TRBJ2-4	CSARGQSVGYIQYF	TGCAGTGCTAGAGGGCAGAGTGTTGGGTACATTCAGTACTTC
-	-	TRBV28	TRBJ2-1	CASTTYRTRCYNEQFF	TGTGCCAGCACCACATATCGGACCCGTTGCTACAATGAGCAGTTCTTC
-	-	TRBV27	TRBJ1-6	CASKKTPNLYNSPLHF	TGTGCCAGCAAAAAGACACCCAACCTTTATAATTCACCCCTCCACTTT
-	-	TRBV12-3/TRBV12-4	TRBJ2-2	CASSQQTTGELFF	TGTGCCAGCAGCCAACAGACCACCGGGGAGCTGTTTTTT